This TCR beta chain derives from a study of blood T cell repertoires in COVID-19. Across the whole study: Donors in the United States, Italy and Spain gave samples during acute or convalescent COVID-19. T cells, B-cell-depleted T cells, or PBMCs supplied cDNA or gDNA.

Germline loops: CDR1 LNHDA, CDR2 SQIVND (reference sequence). This CDR3 comprises 13 residues. The V gene end was trimmed by 6 bases and the J gene end by 0 bases; junction bases not matched to a gene: 1. Per the original methods: Researchers report that nucleated cell counts were estimated from reference gene primer amplification. Sequenced by immunoSEQ multiplex PCR; TCRdb stores in-frame clones only, minus some. V and J calls and clone size are those listed in that table; D and trimming were worked out from the DNA. The sample holds under 300,000 clones, about four fifths seen once. This chain uses TRBV19 with TRBJ1-2, with TRBD1 identical over 7 bases. The source of this sequence is a man aged 30-40 years who had recovered from COVID-19. Sequenced sample: peripheral blood. In DNA form, the CDR3 reads TGTGCCAGTAGGGGACAGACTAACTATGGCTACACCTTC. Encoded protein: CASRGQTNYGYTF.